The rows below give T cell receptor beta chains drawn from one sample of a study of post-analysis software for immune sequencing data. TCRdb analysed the PCR reads with MiXCR anew, one entry per CDR3 protein. The sample contains some 800,000 distinct CDR3 sequences, 35% to 55% of which appear only once. Sequenced input: blood. The receptors originated from a girl between 5 and 17 years old with multiple sclerosis. Each CDR3 is given with its conserved first and last residue.

v_call | cdr3_aa
TRBV6-1 | CASSDGTGGKAFF
TRBV24-1 | CATSDLGGYTDTQYF
TRBV29-1 | CSVEMRREAPDTQYF
TRBV19 | CASSGRGRQETQYF
TRBV4-3 | CASSQHRDRVGGDTQYF
TRBV4-3 | CASSYAVGETQYF
TRBV7-2 | CASSRTSGRANMQYF
TRBV29-1 | CSVPGQNQETQYF
TRBV10-3 | CAISARTGEDGYTF
TRBV20-1 | CSARDGTDTGELFF
TRBV4-3 | CASSQNTVELFF
TRBV6-1 | CASTQTLQPRGGTEAFF
TRBV12-3/TRBV12-4 | CTSSLRGRDGYTF
TRBV5-6 | CASSFGQPNEQFF
TRBV12-3/TRBV12-4 | CTSSLSSDRVGGYTF
TRBV20-1 | CSASPGRLNTEAFF
TRBV4-1 | CASSQDRLGYTF
TRBV6-5 | CASNPLGKGNQPQHF
TRBV20-1 | CSASQPGGRAAEQYF
TRBV29-1 | CSVVGGRTGYEQFF
TRBV6-6 | CASSPRGGSGNTDTQYF
TRBV5-1 | CASSFYTDYEQYF
TRBV6-2/TRBV6-3 | CASTVAGTFEKTQYF
TRBV7-2 | CASSYAPGPEQFF
TRBV10-3 | CAISESEGLAGLNEQFF
TRBV5-1 | CASSLEGAGETDTQYF
TRBV7-9 | CASSLSSGVSYEQYF
TRBV18 | CASSLGTGAREQYF
TRBV4-3 | CAGSQEVALAGEQYF
TRBV9 | CASSVEIRDGYTDTQYF
TRBV7-2 | CASSLYAANTEAFF
TRBV20-1 | CSAPGLPAETQYF
TRBV28 | CASSSGRQTPTDTQYF
TRBV5-6 | CASSLLEGMGANVLTF
TRBV9 | CASSLGGTADTQYF
TRBV5-1 | CASSDRLASDEQYF
TRBV20-1 | CSAARTGRPQHF
TRBV12-3/TRBV12-4 | CASSPTMGVGDTQYF
TRBV20-1 | CSALGTGGRGNQPQHF
TRBV27 | CASSFGGTTYNEQFF
TRBV12-3/TRBV12-4 | CASRTGVQETQYF
TRBV7-9 | CASSLGLAELNEQFF
TRBV20-1 | CSARGLAEGREQYF
TRBV6-6 | CASSYTGTAFYEQYF
TRBV7-2 | CASSLGQGYESQYF
TRBV4-3 | CASSQDPRGHNEQFF
TRBV27 | CASSETTSGSYEQYF
TRBV20-1 | CSATQGEETQYF
TRBV7-2 | CASSLGRTADEKLFF
TRBV5-1 | CASSFSTRGGSSGANVLTF